The 18 T cell receptor beta chains below all came from one sample that was sequenced in a study of blood T cell repertoires in COVID-19. Sequenced by immunoSEQ multiplex PCR; TCRdb stores in-frame clones only, minus some. This sample has almost 30,000 clones; about two thirds occur once, and the top ten carry around 17%. Material for sequencing was peripheral blood. The receptors stem from a human donor in a cohort sampled during active COVID-19.

This chain links TRBV6-5 with TRBJ2-4; 7 bases align to TRBD1. V was pared by 7 bases and J by 0 bases, with 6 bases of the junction left unmatched. CDR3 size: 15 residues. Per the germline V gene, CDR1 is MNHEY and CDR2 is SVGAGI. The CDR3 sequence is CASIRGPEAKNIQYF. CDR3 DNA: TGTGCCAGCATAAGGGGGCCAGAAGCCAAAAACATTCAGTACTTC.

Only a few counts were recorded for this clone. The chain has TRBV19 and TRBJ2-7, with a weak D call TRBD1 (5 bases). The CDR3 consists of 15 residues. V dropped 1 base and J dropped 2 bases, with 12 bases sitting between them. Germline V CDR1 and CDR2: LNHDA, SQIVND (reference sequence). CDR3 residues: CASSIAGFQTYEQYF. The CDR3 region has the DNA TGTGCCAGTAGTATAGCAGGGTTTCAGACCTACGAGCAGTACTTC. Together with reference TRBV19 and TRBJ2-7, the CDR3 gives the full variable domain: DGGITQSPKYLFRKEGQNVTLSCEQNLNHDAMYWYRQDPGQGLRLIYYSQIVNDFQKGDIAEGYSVSREKKESFPLTVTSAQKNPTAFYLCASSIAGFQTYEQYFGPGTRLTVT.

The sample holds a few counts of this clone. The CDR3 here is CASSAGFNYGYTF. The CDR3 DNA reads as TGTGCCAGCAGCGCAGGTTTTAACTATGGCTACACCTTC. This chain joins TRBV5-8 and TRBJ1-2; D uncertain. Germline V lookup: CDR1 SGHTS, CDR2 YDEGEE. The CDR3 loop spans 13 amino acids. Trimming removed 4 bases from V and 1 base from J, with 8 bases in between. Full variable domain (missing parts from reference TRBV5-8 and TRBJ1-2): EAGVTQSPTHLIKTRGQQATLRCSPISGHTSVYWYQQALGLGLQFLLWYDEGEERNRGNFPPRFSGRQFPNYSSELNVNALELEDSALYLCASSAGFNYGYTFGSGTRLTVV.

The CDR3 sequence is CASSQGQYNSPLHF. CDR3 bases: TGTGCCAGCAGCCAGGGACAGTATAATTCACCCCTCCACTTT. This chain connects TRBV14 to TRBJ1-6, with 7 nucleotides matching TRBD1. CDR3 length equals 14 residues. Trimming took 3 bases from V and 4 from J; bases not matched to a gene: 0. The germline V gene has CDR1 SGHDN and CDR2 FVKESK.

The chain carries TRBV18 and TRBJ2-5, with D uncertain. Germline CDR1 and CDR2: KGHSH and LQKENI. The CDR3 totals 15 residues. V lost 0 bases and J 2 bases, leaving 10 bases between the germline ends. The CDR3 is CASSPPPAGQETQYF. CDR3 nucleotides: TGTGCCAGCTCACCACCCCCGGCCGGGCAAGAGACCCAGTACTTC. The full variable domain, its missing parts supplied by reference TRBV18 and TRBJ2-5, is NAGVMQNPRHLVRRRGQEARLRCSPMKGHSHVYWYRQLPEEGLKFMVYLQKENIIDESGMPKERFSAEFPKEGPSILRIQQVVRGDSAAYFCASSPPPAGQETQYFGPGTRLLVL.

The genes are TRBV9 and TRBJ2-7; D might be TRBD1 (6 bases). In germline, CDR1 is SGDLS, CDR2 YYNGEE. V was trimmed by 3 bases and J by 1 base, leaving 11 bases between them. The CDR3 length is 14 residues. CDR3 in DNA: TGTGCCAGCAGCGGGGGGCTTGGGTCCTACGAGCAGTACTTC. Amino acids: CASSGGLGSYEQYF. The whole variable domain, filled in from reference TRBV9 and TRBJ2-7, reads DSGVTQTPKHLITATGQRVTLRCSPRSGDLSVYWYQQSLDQGLQFLIQYYNGEERAKGNILERFSAQQFPDLHSELNLSSLELGDSALYFCASSGGLGSYEQYFGPGTRLTVT.

CDR3 sequence reads: CASSYSRVEQYF. CDR3 nucleotides: TGTGCCAGCAGTTACTCCAGGGTCGAGCAGTACTTC. The V call is TRBV6-2 or TRBV6-3, the J call TRBJ2-7, with D tentatively TRBD1 (5 bases). The CDR3 totals 12 residues. Germline CDR1 is MNHEY and CDR2 is SVGEGT. Between the trimmed V and J ends, which lost 0 bases and 6 bases, there was a span of 6 bases.

This clone appeared a few times. The chain joins TRBV19 to TRBJ2-7; D perhaps matches TRBD1 (7 bases). The germline V gene has CDR1 LNHDA and CDR2 SQIVND (reference sequence). The CDR3 runs to 14 residues. V was trimmed by 5 bases and J by 2 bases, leaving 13 bases between them. Here the CDR3 reads CASSVQGRPYEQYF. The CDR3 DNA is TGTGCCAGTAGTGTACAGGGGAGGCCCTACGAGCAGTACTTC. Full variable domain (missing parts from reference TRBV19 and TRBJ2-7): DGGITQSPKYLFRKEGQNVTLSCEQNLNHDAMYWYRQDPGQGLRLIYYSQIVNDFQKGDIAEGYSVSREKKESFPLTVTSAQKNPTAFYLCASSVQGRPYEQYFGPGTRLTVT.

The table lists this clone with a count of one. The chain uses TRBV7-8 and TRBJ1-1; D is undetermined. There are 14 residues in the CDR3. V was trimmed by 2 bases and J by 0 bases, leaving 7 bases between them. The V gene's germline CDR1 is SGHVS and CDR2 FQNEAQ. The CDR3: CASSLSRLNTEAFF. CDR3 nucleotide sequence: TGTGCCAGCAGCTTAAGCAGGTTGAACACTGAAGCTTTCTTT.

This clone was found many times. The rearrangement joins TRBV7-2 to TRBJ2-3; 7 bases agree with TRBD2. The V gene end was trimmed by 9 bases and the J gene end by 6 bases; junction bases not matched to a gene: 9. This CDR3 contains 13 residues. Looked up from germline, CDR1 is SGHTA and CDR2 is FQGNSA. CDR3 region: CAREAGPEDTQYF. As DNA, the CDR3 is TGTGCCAGAGAAGCGGGACCTGAGGATACGCAGTATTTT. The whole variable domain, remainder taken from reference TRBV7-2 and TRBJ2-3, is GAGVSQSPSNKVTEKGKDVELRCDPISGHTALYWYRQSLGQGLEFLIYFQGNSAPDKSGLPSDRFSAERTGGSVSTLTIQRTQQEDSAVYLCAREAGPEDTQYFGPGTRLTVL.

The chain is built from TRBV9 and TRBJ1-2; D not certain. CDR3 length: 11 amino acids. V lost 5 bases and J lost 4, with 6 bases in between. CDR1 and CDR2 from the germline V gene are SGDLS and YYNGEE. Here the CDR3 DNA reads TGTGCCAGCAGGGGCCTCTATGGCTACACCTTC. Translating it yields CASRGLYGYTF.

This rearrangement joins TRBV28 to TRBJ1-4, with TRBD1 matching 9 bases. After removal of 5 bases from V and 7 bases from J, the junction contained 8 bases not matched to a gene. The V gene's germline CDR1 is MDHEN and CDR2 SYDVKM. This CDR3 has 15 amino acids. DNA of the CDR3: TGTGCCAGCAGTACACAGGGGGCGCAGAGTGAAAAACTGTTTTTT. Its translation: CASSTQGAQSEKLFF.

The rearrangement links TRBV29-1 to TRBJ2-1, with 10 bases fitting TRBD1. V was pared by 7 bases and J by 7 bases, with 10 bases of the junction left unmatched. Germline V lookup: CDR1 SQVTM, CDR2 ANQGSEA. CDR3 length: 14 amino acids. DNA of the CDR3: TGCAGCGCCCACCCGGGACAGGGGAGGAATGAGCAGTTCTTC. As protein: CSAHPGQGRNEQFF.

The V call is TRBV19, the J call TRBJ2-7, with TRBD2 identical over 8 bases. There are 15 residues in the CDR3. V was clipped by 1 base and J by 6 bases; unmatched bases: 8. Germline V gene lookup returns CDR1 LNHDA and CDR2 SQIVND (reference sequence). This CDR3 reads CASSIGSGSGSEQYF. The CDR3 DNA is TGTGCCAGTAGTATAGGGAGCGGGAGTGGATCCGAGCAGTACTTC. Based on the CDR3 plus reference TRBV19 and TRBJ2-7, the full variable domain is DGGITQSPKYLFRKEGQNVTLSCEQNLNHDAMYWYRQDPGQGLRLIYYSQIVNDFQKGDIAEGYSVSREKKESFPLTVTSAQKNPTAFYLCASSIGSGSGSEQYFGPGTRLTVT.

This clone has just one count. The chain uses TRBV7-6 and TRBJ2-7, with 8 bases aligning to TRBD1. In germline, CDR1 is SGHVS, CDR2 FNYEAQ. After removal of 1 base from V and 3 bases from J, the junction contained 5 bases not matched to a gene. The CDR3 runs 15 residues. The CDR3 DNA is TGTGCCAGCAGCTTAGGTTCACAGGGGGTCTACGAGCAGTACTTC. Translating it yields CASSLGSQGVYEQYF.

The chain employs TRBV29-1 and TRBJ2-5; possible D gene TRBD2, 6 bases. Germline CDR1 is SQVTM and CDR2 is ANQGSEA. This CDR3 comprises 15 residues. Trimming cost V 3 bases and J 1 base, with 15 bases left between them. CDR3 amino acids: CSVELGQGGQETQYF. CDR3 coding DNA: TGCAGCGTTGAGTTGGGGCAGGGAGGCCAAGAGACCCAGTACTTC.

The rearrangement uses TRBV6-1 and TRBJ2-2; D not resolved. The germline CDR1 and CDR2 sequences are MNHNS and SASEGT. The CDR3 runs to 15 residues. Trimming pared 0 bases from V and 6 bases from J, leaving 11 bases between. The CDR3 sequence is CASSEALVKAGELFF. CDR3 sequence (DNA): TGTGCCAGCAGTGAAGCTCTAGTTAAGGCCGGGGAGCTGTTTTTT.

This clone was observed many times. The rearrangement uses TRBV11-3 and TRBJ2-7; D may be TRBD2 (5 bases). CDR3 length: 14 residues. CDR1 and CDR2 (germline): SGHNT, YENEEA. The germline V and J ends were trimmed by 2 bases and 1 base, with 9 bases remaining between them. CDR3 in DNA: TGTGCCAGCAGCTTACTCGGGGATTCCTACGAGCAGTACTTC. As protein: CASSLLGDSYEQYF. The full variable domain, its missing parts supplied by reference TRBV11-3 and TRBJ2-7, is EAGVVQSPRYKIIEKKQPVAFWCNPISGHNTLYWYLQNLGQGPELLIRYENEEAVDDSQLPKDRFSAERLKGVDSTLKIQPAELGDSAVYLCASSLLGDSYEQYFGPGTRLTVT.